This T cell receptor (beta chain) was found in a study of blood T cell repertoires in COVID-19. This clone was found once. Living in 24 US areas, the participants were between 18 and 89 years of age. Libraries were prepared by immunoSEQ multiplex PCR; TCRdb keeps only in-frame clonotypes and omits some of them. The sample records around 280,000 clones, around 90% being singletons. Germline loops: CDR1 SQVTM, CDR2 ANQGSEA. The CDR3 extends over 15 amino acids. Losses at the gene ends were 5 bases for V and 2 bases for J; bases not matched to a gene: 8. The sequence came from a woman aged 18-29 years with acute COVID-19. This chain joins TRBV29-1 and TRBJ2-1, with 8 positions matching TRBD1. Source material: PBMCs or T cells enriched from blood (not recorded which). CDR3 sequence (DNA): TGCAGCGTTAGAAAAGGACAGGGCACCTACAATGAGCAGTTCTTC. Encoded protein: CSVRKGQGTYNEQFF.